This TCR beta chain was sequenced during a study of blood T cell repertoires in COVID-19. Germline V lookup: CDR1 SGDLS, CDR2 YYNGEE. The CDR3 runs to 15 residues. The V and J ends lost 0 bases and 5 bases, in that order; junction bases with no gene match: 5. Under the authors' procedure: Cell counts per sample came from amplifying reference gene primers. Some clones are missing from TCRdb's copy, which holds only in-frame ones; the method was immunoSEQ multiplex PCR. The V and J calls and the clone size are those of that table, but D and trimming were determined from the DNA. This table has 80,000 to 90,000 clones, about 88% appearing once.

The chain carries TRBV9 and TRBJ2-3; 8 positions match TRBD1. This sequence originates from a man in his forties or fifties with acute or convalescent COVID-19. The sequenced sample consisted of peripheral blood. Written as DNA, the CDR3 is TGTGCCAGCAGCGTAGTGCGACAGGGGATAGATACGCAGTATTTT. Protein product: CASSVVRQGIDTQYF.